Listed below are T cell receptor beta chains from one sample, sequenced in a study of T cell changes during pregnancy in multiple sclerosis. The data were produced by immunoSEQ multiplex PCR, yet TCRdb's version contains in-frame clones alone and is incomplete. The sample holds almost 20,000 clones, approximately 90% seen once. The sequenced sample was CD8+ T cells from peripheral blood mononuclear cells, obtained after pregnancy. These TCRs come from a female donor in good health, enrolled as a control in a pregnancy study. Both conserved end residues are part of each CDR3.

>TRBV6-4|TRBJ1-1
CASSDSGNTEAFF
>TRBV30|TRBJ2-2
CAWSWRAGELFF
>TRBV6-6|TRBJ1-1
CASTLADRGTEAFF
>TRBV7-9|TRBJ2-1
CASKRTGDTNEQFF
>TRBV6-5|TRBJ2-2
CASTPGDPGTGELFF
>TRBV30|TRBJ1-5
CAWSQGGANQPQHF
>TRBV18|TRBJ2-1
CASSPRGGNEQFF
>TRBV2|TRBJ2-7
CASSGGTGSSYEQYF
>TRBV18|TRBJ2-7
CASSPGGVVSYEQYF
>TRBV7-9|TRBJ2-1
CASSLGQDLRGEQFF
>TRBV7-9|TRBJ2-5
CASSFPGNQETQYF
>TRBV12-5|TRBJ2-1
CASAGQGWNDEQFF
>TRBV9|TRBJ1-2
CASSVEWRMDGYTF
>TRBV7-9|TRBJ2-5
CASSLQGDQGFSKETQYF
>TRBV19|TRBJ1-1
CASTPPGTANTEAFF
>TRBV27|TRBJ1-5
CASSTTGWSNQPQHF
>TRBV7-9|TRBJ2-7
CASSLDSGSSYEQYF
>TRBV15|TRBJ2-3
CATSRAAGVTDTQYF
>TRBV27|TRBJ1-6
CASSPRRDSPLHF
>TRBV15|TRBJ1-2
CATSRESGYTF
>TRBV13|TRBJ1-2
CASSLRQGIWNYGYTF
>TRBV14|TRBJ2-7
CASSQGTAAYYEQYF
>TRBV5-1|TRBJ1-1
CASRPDRGGSNTEAFF
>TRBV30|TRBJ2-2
CAWSPGTGGTGELFF
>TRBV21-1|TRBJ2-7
CASSNIWDRRLRFQGEQYF
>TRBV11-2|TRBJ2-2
CASSFTTIPNTGELFF
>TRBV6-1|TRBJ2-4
CASSGTVLAKNIQYF
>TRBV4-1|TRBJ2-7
CASSPLTGRYEQYF
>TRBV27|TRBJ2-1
CASSSGTSGNNEQFF
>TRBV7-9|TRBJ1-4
CASSQWDRGNEKLFF
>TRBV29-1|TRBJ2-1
CSVAGLAGVGNNEQFF
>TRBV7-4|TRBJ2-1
CASSPGQGKNEQFF
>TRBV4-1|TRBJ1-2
CASSQSGRGIRGYTF
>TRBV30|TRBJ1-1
CAWSVLRNTEAFF
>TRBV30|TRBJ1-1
CAGDMDSEAFF
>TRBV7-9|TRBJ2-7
CASIAWDSSYEQYF
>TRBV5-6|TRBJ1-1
CASTPEKSRLEAFF
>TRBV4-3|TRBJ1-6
CASSQDGDYNSPLHF
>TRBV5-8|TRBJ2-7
CASSLQGSYEQYF
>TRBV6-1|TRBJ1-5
CASSESDRAQPQHF
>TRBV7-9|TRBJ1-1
CASSLALRLPMAEAFF
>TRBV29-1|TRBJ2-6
CSVVGQMDSGANVLTF